This T cell receptor (beta chain) was captured by sequencing in a study of a mutant IDH1 vaccine in newly diagnosed glioma. Turning to the study itself: Patients came in for eight vaccinations, in weeks 1, 3, 5, 7, 11, 15, 19 and 23. Radiotherapy alone preceded vaccination by 4-6 weeks; alternatively, vaccination started with temozolomide cycles. Those enrolled had earlier been treated with radiotherapy, temozolomide, or both, mostly both.

As concerns this clone: Its antigen remains unknown.

The study, taken as a whole, reports: Most patients, 90% to 95%, showed vaccine-induced immune responses.

TCRdb's copy holds only in-frame clones and misses some; the assay was immunoSEQ multiplex PCR. The sample includes roughly 36,000 clones, around 89% seen only once; the top ten take 2.5%. As to time point: week 23, last vaccination. The content of each vaccine dose was 300 ug of mutant IDH1 20-mer peptide, and topical imiquimod accompanied it. The sequence came from a man aged 35 to 55 with glioma. Sequenced here: PBMCs, sampled from a glioma patient whose treatment included an IDH1 peptide vaccine.

CDR3 nucleotides: TGTGCCAGCAGTGAAGGCGGGGCTTACGAGCAGTACTTC. Its translation: CASSEGGAYEQYF. The chain joins TRBV2 to TRBJ2-7; a weak D match, TRBD2 (6 bases). The CDR3 is 13 residues long. Trimming took off 1 base at V and 4 bases at J, with 8 bases between the two ends. Germline assignment: CDR1 SNHLY and CDR2 FYNNEI.